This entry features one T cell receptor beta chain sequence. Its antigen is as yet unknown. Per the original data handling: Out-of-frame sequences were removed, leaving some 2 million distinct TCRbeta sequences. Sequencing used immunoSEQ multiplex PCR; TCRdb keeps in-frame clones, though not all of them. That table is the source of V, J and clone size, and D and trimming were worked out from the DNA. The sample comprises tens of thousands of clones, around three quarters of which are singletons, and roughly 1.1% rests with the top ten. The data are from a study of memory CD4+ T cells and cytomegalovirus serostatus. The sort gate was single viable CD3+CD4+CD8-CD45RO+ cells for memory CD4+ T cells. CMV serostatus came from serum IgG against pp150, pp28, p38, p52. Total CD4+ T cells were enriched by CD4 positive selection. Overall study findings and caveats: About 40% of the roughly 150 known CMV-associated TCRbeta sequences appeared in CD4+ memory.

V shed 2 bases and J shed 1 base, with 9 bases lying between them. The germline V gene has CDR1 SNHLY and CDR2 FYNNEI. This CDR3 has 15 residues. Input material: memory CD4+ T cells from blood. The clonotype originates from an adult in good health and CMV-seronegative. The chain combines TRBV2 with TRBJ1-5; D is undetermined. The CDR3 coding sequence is TGTGCCAGCAGTGAATTAAGGGCGAGCAATCAGCCCCAGCATTTT. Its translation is CASSELRASNQPQHF.